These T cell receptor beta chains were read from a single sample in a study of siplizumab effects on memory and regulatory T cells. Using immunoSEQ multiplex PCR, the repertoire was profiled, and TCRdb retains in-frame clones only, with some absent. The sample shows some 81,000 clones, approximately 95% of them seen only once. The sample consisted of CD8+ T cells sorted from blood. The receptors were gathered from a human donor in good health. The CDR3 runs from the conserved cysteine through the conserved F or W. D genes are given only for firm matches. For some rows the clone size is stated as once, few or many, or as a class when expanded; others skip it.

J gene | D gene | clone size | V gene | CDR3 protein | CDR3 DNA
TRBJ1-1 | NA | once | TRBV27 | CASSLVGVGVTEAFF | TGTGCCAGCAGTTTAGTGGGGGTGGGTGTCACTGAAGCTTTCTTT
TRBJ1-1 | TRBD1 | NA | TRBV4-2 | CASSPTGGNTEAFF | TGTGCCAGCAGCCCGACAGGGGGGAACACTGAAGCTTTCTTT
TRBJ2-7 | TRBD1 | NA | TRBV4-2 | CASSQAGGSSYEQYF | TGTGCCAGCAGCCAAGCAGGGGGTAGCTCCTACGAGCAGTACTTC
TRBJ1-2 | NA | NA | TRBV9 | CASSDPGGGYTF | TGTGCCAGCAGCGACCCTGGTGGTGGCTACACCTTC
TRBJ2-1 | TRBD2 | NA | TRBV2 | CAKMTSGIGYNEQFF | TGTGCCAAAATGACTAGCGGGATTGGCTACAATGAGCAGTTCTTC
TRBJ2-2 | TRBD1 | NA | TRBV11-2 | CASSSGQGTGELFF | TGTGCCAGCAGCTCAGGACAGGGCACCGGGGAGCTGTTTTTT
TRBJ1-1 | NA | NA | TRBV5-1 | CASSSGTENTEAFF | TGCGCCAGCAGCTCTGGGACCGAGAACACTGAAGCTTTCTTT
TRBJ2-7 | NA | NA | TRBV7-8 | CASSLRGRDSNEQYF | TGTGCCAGCAGCTTACGGGGAAGGGATAGCAACGAGCAGTACTTC
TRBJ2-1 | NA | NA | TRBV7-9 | CASSLTGDGYNEQFF | TGTGCCAGCAGCTTAACCGGAGACGGGTACAATGAGCAGTTCTTC
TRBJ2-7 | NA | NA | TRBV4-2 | CASSQDLGGSDEQYF | TGTGCCAGCAGCCAAGATCTCGGAGGGTCCGACGAGCAGTACTTC
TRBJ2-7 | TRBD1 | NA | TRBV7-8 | CASSPRDREVSYEQYF | TGTGCCAGCAGCCCCAGGGACAGGGAGGTTTCCTACGAGCAGTACTTC
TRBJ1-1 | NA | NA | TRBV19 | CASTKAVGNTEAFF | TGTGCCAGTACCAAAGCCGTGGGAAACACTGAAGCTTTCTTT
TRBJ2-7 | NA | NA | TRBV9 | CASSVADSRSSYEQYF | TGTGCCAGCAGCGTGGCGGACAGCCGAAGCTCCTACGAGCAGTACTTC
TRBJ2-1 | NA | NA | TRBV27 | CASNARKAGECNEQFF | TGTGCCAGCAACGCTCGGAAGGCAGGGGAATGCAATGAGCAGTTCTTC
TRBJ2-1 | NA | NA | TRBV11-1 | CASSRQDSYNEQFF | TGTGCCAGCAGCCGACAGGATTCCTACAATGAGCAGTTCTTC
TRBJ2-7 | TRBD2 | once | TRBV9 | CASSVGAGGVYEQYF | TGTGCCAGCAGCGTAGGGGCGGGAGGCGTCTACGAGCAGTACTTC
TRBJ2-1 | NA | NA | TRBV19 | CASSIGANEQFF | TGTGCCAGTAGTATTGGCGCAAATGAGCAGTTCTTC
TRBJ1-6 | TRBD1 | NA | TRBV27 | CASGMRGGGSPLHF | TGTGCCAGCGGAATGAGAGGGGGCGGTTCACCCCTCCACTTT
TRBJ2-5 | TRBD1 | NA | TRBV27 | CASSELLGQAQETQYF | TGTGCCAGCAGTGAACTTCTGGGACAGGCCCAAGAGACCCAGTACTTC
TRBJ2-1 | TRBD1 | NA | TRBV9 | CASSPRTRGLDEQFF | TGTGCCAGCAGCCCCCGGACCAGGGGGCTAGATGAGCAGTTCTTC
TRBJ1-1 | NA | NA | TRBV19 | CASSIVPSRSTEAFF | TGTGCCAGTAGTATTGTTCCGTCGAGGAGCACTGAAGCTTTCTTT
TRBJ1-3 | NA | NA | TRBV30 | CAWSGGYGNTIYF | TGTGCCTGGAGTGGGGGGTATGGAAACACCATATATTTT